This T cell receptor (beta chain) originates from a study of cytomegalovirus exposure and HLA in healthy donors. Looked up from germline, CDR1 is SGHAT and CDR2 is FQNNGV. This CDR3 has 12 amino acids. Trimming shortened V by 7 bases and J by 9 bases, and 13 bases separated the two germline ends. Vbeta (60) and Jbeta (13) primers were used in the PCR. Assay: immunoSEQ multiplex PCR; the TCRdb copy retains only in-frame clones and omits some. The table includes around 190,000 clones, 75% to 90% detected once. The sequence derives from a woman aged 25 to 45 in good health and CMV-seronegative. The chain joins TRBV11-2 to TRBJ2-1; weak D call: TRBD1 (6 bases). The sequencing input was PBMCs. The CDR3 region has the DNA TGTGCCAGCAACAGGGTCGGAGGTGAGCAGTTCTTC. The encoded protein is CASNRVGGEQFF.